This T cell receptor beta chain was captured in a study of T cell responses to AZD1222 COVID-19 vaccine. Profiling relied on immunoSEQ multiplex PCR, and the TCRdb table lists in-frame clones only, not all of them. The sample consists of 150,000 to 200,000 clones, just over 90% of them appearing once. Study results and caveats: Donors were chiefly white British, with a greater number of females, and clonal diversity was perhaps underestimated.

The CDR3 is 17 residues long. Germline CDR1 and CDR2: SGHTS and YDEGEE. The V end was cut by 1 base, the J end by 0 bases, with 16 bases between. A note on this clone: Its specificity is not known.

The sequenced sample was peripheral blood, obtained 28 days after the second dose of the MenACWY control vaccine. This clonotype was sampled from an adult who received the MenACWY meningococcal vaccine as a control. This rearrangement joins TRBV5-8 to TRBJ1-1, with D possibly matching TRBD1 (5 bases). In DNA, the CDR3 is TGTGCCAGCAGCTTGCCTGGCCAGGGCGTTATGAACACTGAAGCTTTCTTT. Translation gives CASSLPGQGVMNTEAFF. The complete variable domain, with remaining parts taken from reference TRBV5-8 and TRBJ1-1, reads EAGVTQSPTHLIKTRGQQATLRCSPISGHTSVYWYQQALGLGLQFLLWYDEGEERNRGNFPPRFSGRQFPNYSSELNVNALELEDSALYLCASSLPGQGVMNTEAFFGQGTRLTVV.